Shown below are 24 T cell receptor beta chains from a single sample sequenced in a study of blood T cell repertoires in COVID-19. Clones were read by immunoSEQ multiplex PCR, and TCRdb kept only the in-frame ones, dropping some. Of approximately 150,000 clones listed, roughly nine tenths are singletons. Sequencing was done on a sample of peripheral blood. The receptors were gathered from a human donor in a cohort sampled during active COVID-19.

The J gene is TRBJ1-5, the V gene TRBV2; 7 nucleotides align to TRBD1. Germline CDR1 is SNHLY and CDR2 is FYNNEI. This CDR3 has 15 amino acids. Trimming cost V 4 bases and J 1 base; bases outside gene matches: 4. CDR3 DNA: TGTGCCAGCAGTGGGGACAGCGTAAGCAATCAGCCCCAGCATTTT. Its translation is CASSGDSVSNQPQHF.

The rearrangement joins TRBV14 to TRBJ1-1, with 7 bases lining up with TRBD1. From germline, CDR1 is SGHDN and CDR2 FVKESK. The J segment lost 4 bases and the V segment lost 5 bases, leaving 4 bases of the junction unmatched. CDR3 length: 13 amino acids. This chain's CDR3 is CASSSQGFTEAFF. CDR3 nucleotide sequence: TGTGCCAGCAGCTCACAGGGGTTCACTGAAGCTTTCTTT.

The chain uses TRBV6-2 or TRBV6-3 and TRBJ1-2; TRBD1 matches at 7 bases. This CDR3 is built from 14 residues. Looked up from germline, CDR1 is MNHEY and CDR2 is SVGEGT. The J segment lost 8 bases and the V segment lost 0 bases, leaving 6 bases of the junction unmatched. The CDR3 spells CASSYSSGGGGYTF. In DNA, the CDR3 is TGTGCCAGCAGTTACTCGTCAGGGGGAGGCGGCTACACCTTC.

The rearrangement uses TRBV9 and TRBJ2-5, with D possibly being TRBD2 (5 bases). This CDR3 has 14 residues. The germline V gene has CDR1 SGDLS and CDR2 YYNGEE. Trimming removed 0 bases at V and 6 bases at J, with 12 bases between. As DNA, the CDR3 is TGTGCCAGCAGCGTAGATGAGGGATCAAAGACCCAGTACTTC. The encoded protein is CASSVDEGSKTQYF.

A single count supports this clone. The rearrangement links TRBV4-2 to TRBJ2-7; the match to TRBD2 covers 9 bases. CDR1 is LGHNA and CDR2 is YNFKEQ in the germline V gene. With V trimmed by 0 bases and J by 2 bases, 5 bases remained unmatched. The CDR3 totals 16 residues. The CDR3: CASSQDGTSLAYEQYF. The CDR3 DNA sequence: TGTGCCAGCAGCCAAGACGGGACTAGCCTTGCCTACGAGCAGTACTTC.

The rearrangement links TRBV5-1 to TRBJ1-1, with TRBD1 as a possible D gene (5 bases). Germline CDR1 is SGHRS and CDR2 is YFSETQ. Trimming took off 4 bases at V and 5 bases at J, with 18 bases between the two ends. There are 15 residues in the CDR3. In DNA form, the CDR3 reads TGCGCCAGCAGCCAGACGGGACTTAGTAAGACTGAAGCTTTCTTT. This sequence encodes CASSQTGLSKTEAFF.

The CDR3 sequence: CASSPGTAYGYTF. DNA for the CDR3: TGTGCCAGCAGCCCCGGGACAGCCTATGGCTACACCTTC. The V gene is TRBV2, the J gene TRBJ1-2; 7 bases are shared with TRBD1. V lost 6 bases and J lost 4; bases outside the gene matches: 5. Germline V lookup: CDR1 SNHLY, CDR2 FYNNEI. The CDR3 contains 13 residues.

The chain combines TRBV19 with TRBJ1-1; D perhaps matches TRBD1 (5 bases). Trimming pared 3 bases from V and 2 bases from J, leaving 16 bases between. CDR1 and CDR2 (germline): LNHDA, SQIVND (reference sequence). This CDR3 comprises 16 residues. For the CDR3, the DNA is TGTGCCAGTAGTATTGGGGCAGGGCCCCGAAACACTGAAGCTTTCTTT. Its translation: CASSIGAGPRNTEAFF.

This chain uses TRBV7-3 with TRBJ2-3, with 15 bases lining up with TRBD2. CDR1 and CDR2 from the germline V gene are SGHTA and FQGTGA. The trim removed 3 bases at V and 6 bases at J, leaving 13 bases unmatched. The CDR3 sequence is 19 residues long. CDR3 amino acids: CASSLSPRTSGGGGDTQYF. In DNA form, the CDR3 reads TGTGCCAGCAGCTTGTCCCCGAGGACTAGCGGGGGGGGCGGGGATACGCAGTATTTT.

Many counts were recorded for this clone. J is TRBJ1-1 and V is TRBV3-1 (or the pseudogene TRBV3-2), with 7 bases fitting TRBD1. V gave up 0 bases and J gave up 4 bases; unmatched junction bases: 5. Germline CDR1 and CDR2: LGHDT and YNNKEL (reference sequence). The CDR3 runs to 15 residues. The CDR3 region has the DNA TGTGCCAGCAGCCAAGATCTCAGACAGGGCACTGAAGCTTTCTTT. This encodes CASSQDLRQGTEAFF.

The gene calls are TRBV5-6 and TRBJ2-7; D uncertain. Per the germline V gene, CDR1 is SGHDT and CDR2 is YYEEEE. The V end lost 2 bases, the J end lost 1 base, and 13 bases lay between the germline ends. The CDR3 is 15 amino acids. CDR3 sequence: CASSFRVFPSYEQYF. The CDR3, as DNA: TGTGCCAGCAGCTTCCGGGTCTTCCCTTCCTACGAGCAGTACTTC.

This clone was found once. J is TRBJ1-1 and V is TRBV4-2, with 7 bases lining up with TRBD1. V trimming: 0 bases; J trimming: 3 bases; junction bases outside the gene matches: 7. The CDR3 sequence is 16 residues long. Germline V lookup: CDR1 LGHNA, CDR2 YNFKEQ. The CDR3 protein is CASSQEQGTRYTEAFF. The CDR3 nucleotides read TGTGCCAGCAGCCAAGAACAGGGGACGAGGTACACTGAAGCTTTCTTT.

The rearrangement joins TRBV6-5 to TRBJ2-2; D is possibly TRBD2 (7 bases). In germline, CDR1 is MNHEY, CDR2 SVGAGI. CDR3 length equals 15 residues. Trimming pared 0 bases from V and 5 bases from J, leaving 10 bases between. The CDR3 is CASSYSRGGTGELFF. The CDR3 region has the DNA TGTGCCAGCAGTTACTCGAGGGGGGGAACCGGGGAGCTGTTTTTT.

The chain links TRBV19 to TRBJ2-7; 12 bases fit TRBD1. The germline V gene encodes CDR1 LNHDA and CDR2 SQIVND (reference sequence). With 6 bases clipped from V and 5 bases from J, the junction kept 20 bases outside the gene matches. CDR3 length: 19 residues. The CDR3 spells CASSPLAGTGGWNGHEQYF. The CDR3 DNA is TGTGCCAGTAGCCCTTTAGCGGGGACAGGGGGCTGGAATGGCCACGAGCAGTACTTC.

V is TRBV6-2 or TRBV6-3 and J is TRBJ1-1; TRBD1 might be the D (5 bases). The V end was cut by 5 bases, the J end by 1 base, with 11 bases between. The CDR3 is made up of 14 amino acids. Germline V lookup: CDR1 MNHEY, CDR2 SVGEGT. In nucleotides, the CDR3 is TGTGCCAGCAGTCGACAGACCTCGAACACTGAAGCTTTCTTT. It is translated as CASSRQTSNTEAFF.

Ten or more counts support this clone. The V and J genes are TRBV5-1 and TRBJ1-1, with TRBD1 as a possible D gene (6 bases). This CDR3 is built from 15 residues. Germline CDR1 and CDR2: SGHRS and YFSETQ. With 6 bases removed from V and 1 base from J, the gap between germline ends came to 16 bases. CDR3 coding DNA: TGCGCCAGCACCCTGATAACAGGGACGAACACTGAAGCTTTCTTT. Translating gives CASTLITGTNTEAFF.

The J gene is TRBJ2-3, the V gene TRBV6-5, with TRBD2 identical over 8 bases. CDR1 and CDR2 (germline): MNHEY, SVGAGI. With 6 bases clipped from V and 2 bases from J, the junction kept 4 bases outside the gene matches. The CDR3 covers 14 residues. CDR3 DNA: TGTGCCAGCAGACTTAGCGGGGACACAGATACGCAGTATTTT. This codes for CASRLSGDTDTQYF.

CDR3 region: CASSYGTDEQYF. The CDR3 DNA reads TGTGCCAGCAGTTACGGGACAGACGAGCAGTACTTC. V and J are TRBV6-6 and TRBJ2-7; 7 bases are shared with TRBD1. The germline gives CDR1 MNHNY, CDR2 SVGAGI (reference sequence). The CDR3 spans 12 residues. J gave up 5 bases and V 2 bases, and 0 bases lay outside the gene matches.

CDR3 protein: CASSATGDHTEAFF. The CDR3 nucleotides are TGTGCCAGCAGCGCTACAGGGGATCACACTGAAGCTTTCTTT. V usage is TRBV9 and J usage is TRBJ1-1; TRBD1 matches at 7 bases. The CDR3 contains 14 residues. The germline CDR1 and CDR2 sequences are SGDLS and YYNGEE. V lost 3 bases to trimming and J lost 3 bases; unmatched junction nucleotides: 5. The whole variable domain, filled in from reference TRBV9 and TRBJ1-1, reads DSGVTQTPKHLITATGQRVTLRCSPRSGDLSVYWYQQSLDQGLQFLIQYYNGEERAKGNILERFSAQQFPDLHSELNLSSLELGDSALYFCASSATGDHTEAFFGQGTRLTVV.

The chain has TRBV9 and TRBJ2-7; D ambiguous. Trimming removed 0 bases at V and 2 bases at J, with 12 bases between. This CDR3 has 15 amino acids. CDR1 and CDR2 from the germline V gene are SGDLS and YYNGEE. CDR3 sequence reads: CASSVGSSSTYEQYF. The CDR3 bases are TGTGCCAGCAGCGTAGGTAGTAGCTCGACCTACGAGCAGTACTTC.

This rearrangement joins TRBV6-2 or TRBV6-3 to TRBJ2-5, with no clear D. There are 13 residues in the CDR3. Trimming took 2 bases from V and 2 from J, leaving 6 bases between them. From germline, CDR1 is MNHEY and CDR2 SVGEGT. The CDR3 region is CASSYQMQETQYF. The CDR3 coding sequence is TGTGCCAGCAGTTACCAGATGCAAGAGACCCAGTACTTC.

V usage is TRBV4-1 and J usage is TRBJ1-2; D call uncertain. V shed 4 bases and J shed 7 bases, with 22 bases lying between them. This CDR3 is 16 amino acids long. Germline V CDR1 and CDR2: MGHRA, YSYEKL. Written as DNA, the CDR3 is TGCGCCAGCAGCCGCATCTTGTTACAGATAATAGGTGGCTACACCTTC. Protein product: CASSRILLQIIGGYTF.

The chain links TRBV7-9 to TRBJ2-2; D is undetermined. With 5 bases removed from V and 7 bases from J, the gap between germline ends came to 14 bases. The CDR3 loop spans 14 amino acids. Germline CDR1 and CDR2: SEHNR and FQNEAQ (reference sequence). CDR3: CASSPGANYGELFF. The CDR3 region has the DNA TGTGCCAGCAGCCCCGGAGCAAACTACGGGGAGCTGTTTTTT.

The chain recombines TRBV19 with TRBJ1-1; 8 bases are a match to TRBD1. The CDR3 is 16 amino acids. V gave up 3 bases and J gave up 0 bases; unmatched junction bases: 6. Looked up from germline, CDR1 is LNHDA and CDR2 is SQIVND (reference sequence). As DNA, the CDR3 is TGTGCCAGTAGTATTTACAGGGGGAGATTGAACACTGAAGCTTTCTTT. It yields the protein CASSIYRGRLNTEAFF.